The source of this T cell receptor (beta chain) is a study of OX40 agonist ivuxolimab in advanced cancers. For the study at large: It was ivuxolimab, an agonistic anti-OX40 (CD134) antibody, that patients were treated with. Each dose-escalation patient presented with hepatocellular carcinoma, melanoma, renal cell or head and neck cancer. People who had prior anti-PD-1, anti-PD-L1 or anti-CTLA-4 therapy could take part, and around 40% had some.

Study-wide results and caveats: In the 0.1 to 3.0 mg/kg range, CD4+ and CD8+ blood T cells had expanded clonally by week 6.

The sample holds a few counts of this clone. Its specificity is unknown. Per germline, CDR1 SEHNR and CDR2 FQNEAQ (reference sequence). This CDR3 is 12 amino acids long. V shed 6 bases and J shed 6 bases, with 12 bases lying between them. Sequenced by immunoSEQ multiplex PCR; TCRdb stores in-frame clones only, minus some. The table has about 60,000 clones, around nine tenths seen once. This specimen was CD4+ or CD8+ T cells sorted from blood, taken in a trial of the OX40 agonist ivuxolimab. This rearrangement joins TRBV7-9 to TRBJ2-7; D is unresolved. This receptor was obtained from an adult with an advanced solid tumor such as melanoma, head and neck, liver or kidney cancer. The CDR3 DNA follows: TGTGCCAGCAGTTTAACCGTGGGCGAGCAGTACTTC. Translation gives CASSLTVGEQYF.